What follows is one T cell receptor (beta chain) and its context. TCR beta cDNA came from roughly 450 ng total RNA, primed with a constant-region primer. Three nested multiplex PCR rounds, a slightly modified ARM-PCR, produced the libraries for TCR beta. TRBV1-TRBV30 forward and Cbeta reverse primers drove the first two roughly 11-cycle rounds. TCRdb used MiXCR to reprocess the multiplex PCR reads, holding one entry per CDR3 protein. The data hold approximately 73,000 distinct CDR3 sequences, with 60% to 80% observed a single time. Trimming removed 1 base from V and 7 bases from J, with 16 bases in between. The CDR3 totals 15 residues. The germline V gene has CDR1 LNHNV and CDR2 YYDKDF (reference sequence). Scientists recovered RNA and DNA together from approximately 20-30 mg of unsorted bulk tissue. This sample was taken from a study of tumor-infiltrating lymphocytes in primary liver carcinoma.

The sequenced sample was liver tumor tissue from sampling region 4. Subset defined: tumor region T4, right-lateral pole. The TCR was taken from a woman aged 60-75 years with primary liver carcinoma and hepatitis B virus infection. The chain links TRBV15 to TRBJ1-1; D might be TRBD1 (5 bases). CDR3 residues: CATSRAGRATDEAFF. In DNA form, the CDR3 reads TGTGCCACCAGCAGAGCAGGGCGGGCTACAGATGAAGCTTTCTTT.